The clone carrying this TCR beta chain has a handful of counts. Its target is not known. This specimen belongs to a study of T-cell memory formation after mild COVID-19. Findings and caveats of the study: Pre-infection memory already had some responding clones, implying cross-reactive memory joined. CD4/CD8 balance characterized clones contracting day 15 to 85, and CD4+ skew characterized later expanders. Among CD4+ contracting clones, most were CM and EM, and CD8+ ones EMRA.

Barcoded TCR alpha and TCR beta cDNA libraries with UMIs came from 5'RACE using constant-segment primers. TCRdb ran MiXCR on the 5' RACE reads and lists one entry per CDR3 protein. The data contain 200,000 to 300,000 distinct CDR3 sequences, approximately 15% of them singletons. Trimming took off 7 bases at V and 5 bases at J, with 18 bases between the two ends. Germline loops: CDR1 SGHRS, CDR2 YFSETQ. The CDR3 is 14 amino acids. The V and J genes are TRBV5-1 and TRBJ2-5; D may be TRBD1 or TRBD2 (6 bases each). The sequenced sample consisted of PBMCs or a T cell subset sorted from them (not recorded which). This sequence was found in an adult woman who had mild COVID-19 (a few samples of this study predate the infection). Cell type and time point are not known. This CDR3 reads CASRSGAPRETQYF. The CDR3 DNA reads TGCGCCAGCCGATCGGGGGCCCCCCGGGAGACCCAGTACTTC.